The rows below give T cell receptor beta chains drawn from one sample of a study of identical twins. TCRdb recomputed calls from the 5' RACE reads with MiXCR, one row per CDR3 protein. The sample yields about 520,000 distinct CDR3 sequences, around 20% seen once. These sequences were also reported in another study, on T cells expressing NK-cell markers.

Specimen: CD4+ T cells sorted from blood. Receptors originate from a woman aged 18-30 years in good health. Each CDR3 is given with its conserved first and last residue. Fields, in order: D gene, J gene, clone size, V gene, CDR3 DNA, CDR3 protein. A D gene is named only where the DNA matches it firmly. The size field is filled for only some rows; it gives once, few, many or a size class.

- | TRBJ2-3 | - | TRBV4-1 | TGCGCCAGCAGTCCGGGGACACCCCTCGCTTCACATACGCAGTATTTT | CASSPGTPLASHTQYF
- | TRBJ1-2 | many | TRBV12-3/TRBV12-4 | TGTGCCAGCAGTCGACAGGACGCATACTATGGCTACACCTTC | CASSRQDAYYGYTF
- | TRBJ2-2 | few | TRBV29-1 | TGCAGCGTTGGTTCGGGGCTCACGGGGGAGCTGTTTTTT | CSVGSGLTGELFF
- | TRBJ2-5 | many | TRBV20-1 | TGCAGTGCTAGAGTGTGGGAGACCCAGTACTTC | CSARVWETQYF
- | TRBJ2-7 | - | TRBV30 | TGTGCCTGGAACCCGGGGCGACACTCCTACGAGCAGTACTTC | CAWNPGRHSYEQYF
TRBD2 | TRBJ2-7 | - | TRBV20-1 | TGCAGTGCTGGACTAGCGGAGTCTTCCCAGTACTTC | CSAGLAESSQYF
- | TRBJ1-2 | - | TRBV27 | TGTGCCAGCAGAGTCTGGGGTGTCCCGGACGTGGGCTACACCTTC | CASRVWGVPDVGYTF
TRBD1 | TRBJ2-3 | - | TRBV6-1 | TGTGCCAGCAGGCGACAGGGGGCATCAGATACGCAGTATTTT | CASRRQGASDTQYF
- | TRBJ2-1 | many | TRBV7-9 | TGTGCCAGCAGCCCGTCAGGGGTTTCCTACAATGAGCAGTTCTTC | CASSPSGVSYNEQFF
- | TRBJ2-2 | many | TRBV24-1 | TGTGCCACCAGTGACTATAGAAACACCGGGGAGCTGTTTTTT | CATSDYRNTGELFF
- | TRBJ2-7 | - | TRBV10-2 | TGCGCCAGCAGTAATAAGTTGATCTCCTACGAGCAGTACTTC | CASSNKLISYEQYF
- | TRBJ2-2 | - | TRBV6-5 | TGTGCCAGCAGTTACGGTGTCAATCTTAACACCGGGGAGCTGTTTTTT | CASSYGVNLNTGELFF
TRBD1 | TRBJ1-1 | many | TRBV29-1 | TGCAGCGGTAGGACAGGGGAGAACACTGAAGCTTTCTTT | CSGRTGENTEAFF
- | TRBJ1-1 | few | TRBV20-1 | TGCAGTCCCCCCGGGACTGAAGCTTTCTTT | CSPPGTEAFF
- | TRBJ2-5 | few | TRBV7-9 | TGTGCCAGCAGAGAAGGGAGTTCTCTAGGGACCCAGTACTTC | CASREGSSLGTQYF
TRBD2 | TRBJ2-5 | - | TRBV20-1 | TGCAGTGCCCCTCCCGTGACTAGCGGGCAAGAGACCCAGTACTTC | CSAPPVTSGQETQYF
- | TRBJ2-2 | - | TRBV7-6 | TGTGCCAGCAGTTCGGACTACAACACCGGGGAGCTGTTTTTT | CASSSDYNTGELFF
TRBD1 | TRBJ1-2 | - | TRBV27 | TGTGCCAGCGGGGACAGGGACACCTATGGCTACACCTTC | CASGDRDTYGYTF
- | TRBJ1-1 | - | TRBV6-6 | TGTGCCAGCGGCAGCAATTCAGCTTTCTTT | CASGSNSAFF
TRBD2 | TRBJ2-3 | many | TRBV20-1 | TGCAGATTAGCGGGGGCCTCCACAGATACGCAGTATTTT | CRLAGASTDTQYF
- | TRBJ1-2 | - | TRBV20-1 | TGCAGTGCTAGAGGGTCCCCCGGCTACACCTTC | CSARGSPGYTF
- | TRBJ2-7 | few | TRBV6-6 | TGTGCCAGCAGTTTCCATGAAGAGCAGTACTTC | CASSFHEEQYF
- | TRBJ2-1 | many | TRBV12-3/TRBV12-4 | TGTGCCAGCTCAAGGGGGGTGTTCACCAATGAGCAGTTCTTC | CASSRGVFTNEQFF
- | TRBJ2-1 | once | TRBV20-1 | TGCAGTGCTGCAGGGCCTAGCAGGGGCGGTGAGCAGTTCTTC | CSAAGPSRGGEQFF
- | TRBJ2-3 | - | TRBV20-1 | TGCAGTGCTAACCGGCGGTTTACTAGCACAGATACGCAGTATTTT | CSANRRFTSTDTQYF
- | TRBJ2-3 | once | TRBV10-1 | TGCGGCAGCTCCCGAACGACCCCTACGGATACGCAGTATTTT | CGSSRTTPTDTQYF
- | TRBJ2-7 | few | TRBV27 | TGTGCCAGCAGTTTATTGGGACTCGGGATATGGGAGCAGTACTTC | CASSLLGLGIWEQYF
- | TRBJ1-4 | - | TRBV7-9 | TGTGCCAGCAGCTTAGGCCAGACTGAAAAACTGTTTTTT | CASSLGQTEKLFF
- | TRBJ2-3 | - | TRBV3-1 | TGTGCCAGCTCCCTACGGGCAATCACAGATACGCAGTATTTT | CASSLRAITDTQYF
- | TRBJ2-7 | few | TRBV30 | TGTGCCTGGAGTGTGAAACAGGGACAGTACTTC | CAWSVKQGQYF
- | TRBJ1-3 | - | TRBV2 | TGTGCTCTTCCGGCAGACTTGTCTGGAAACACCATATATTTT | CALPADLSGNTIYF
- | TRBJ2-1 | many | TRBV6-2/TRBV6-3 | TGTGCCAGCAGAGGAGGCAATGAGCAGTTCTTC | CASRGGNEQFF
- | TRBJ1-5 | few | TRBV25-1 | TGTGCCAGCAGAGGGGAAGGTTGGCAGCCCCAGCATTTT | CASRGEGWQPQHF
TRBD1 | TRBJ1-2 | - | TRBV27 | TGTGCCAGCAGTTTATGGGGACAGTGGAACTATGGCTACACCTTC | CASSLWGQWNYGYTF
- | TRBJ2-3 | - | TRBV3-1 | TGTGCCAGCATGACCGGGACTAGCACAGATACGCAGTATTTT | CASMTGTSTDTQYF
TRBD2 | TRBJ2-1 | few | TRBV9 | TGTGCCAGCAGCACTCTAGCGGGGAATGCCTACAATGAGCAGTTCTTC | CASSTLAGNAYNEQFF
TRBD1 | TRBJ2-7 | - | TRBV20-1 | TGCAGTGCTACTACAGGGGTGGGCTCCTACGAGCAGTACTTC | CSATTGVGSYEQYF
- | TRBJ2-1 | - | TRBV9 | TGTGCCAGCAGCGTAGCCGTTTACAATGAGCAGTTCTTC | CASSVAVYNEQFF